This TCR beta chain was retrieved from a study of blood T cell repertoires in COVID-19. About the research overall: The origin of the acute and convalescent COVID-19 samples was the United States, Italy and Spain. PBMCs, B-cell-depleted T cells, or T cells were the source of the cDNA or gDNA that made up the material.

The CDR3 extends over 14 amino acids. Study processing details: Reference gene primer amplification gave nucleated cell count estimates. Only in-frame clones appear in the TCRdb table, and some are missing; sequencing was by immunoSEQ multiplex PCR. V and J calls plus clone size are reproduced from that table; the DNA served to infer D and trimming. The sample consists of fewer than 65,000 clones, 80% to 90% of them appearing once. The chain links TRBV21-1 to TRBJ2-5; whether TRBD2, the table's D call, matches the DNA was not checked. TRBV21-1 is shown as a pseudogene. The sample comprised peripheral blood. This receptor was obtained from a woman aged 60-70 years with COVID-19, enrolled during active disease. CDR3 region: CPCSKRWREGTQYF. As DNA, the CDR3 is TGCCCTTGCTCAAAGAGGTGGAGGGAGGGGACCCAGTACTTC.